The rows below give T cell receptor beta chains drawn from one sample of a study of blood T cell repertoires in COVID-19. Sequenced by immunoSEQ multiplex PCR; TCRdb stores in-frame clones only, minus some. The sample consists of 70,000 to 90,000 clones, 70% to 90% of them appearing once. The sequencing sample was made of peripheral blood. The receptors derive from a man aged 45-65 years with acute or convalescent COVID-19. Each CDR3 is given with its conserved first and last residue. Fields, in order: V gene, clone size, D gene, J gene, CDR3 protein, CDR3 DNA. D genes are given only for firm matches. Clone size, where shown, is once, few, many, or a class for clones that have expanded.

>TRBV10-3|.|TRBD1|TRBJ1-5
CAISPGQSNQPQHF
TGTGCCATCAGTCCGGGACAGAGCAATCAGCCCCAGCATTTT
>TRBV6-5|.|.|TRBJ1-4
CASTTQGSREKLFF
TGTGCCAGCACTACCCAGGGGTCGAGGGAAAAACTGTTTTTT
>TRBV5-4|.|TRBD2|TRBJ2-3
CASSPGLAGEAQYF
TGTGCCAGCAGCCCGGGACTAGCGGGGGAGGCGCAGTATTTT
>TRBV19|once|.|TRBJ1-1
CASSGWPEAFF
TGTGCCAGTAGCGGGTGGCCTGAAGCTTTCTTT
>TRBV19|.|.|TRBJ1-3
CASSILSGSGNTIYF
TGTGCCAGTAGTATTCTTTCCGGCTCTGGAAACACCATATATTTT
>TRBV15|few|.|TRBJ1-1
CATSRDGSEAFF
TGTGCCACCAGCAGAGACGGTTCTGAAGCTTTCTTT
>TRBV18|.|TRBD1|TRBJ2-2
CASSPQTGEAGELFF
TGTGCCAGCTCACCACAGACAGGGGAGGCCGGGGAGCTGTTTTTT
>TRBV11-1|.|TRBD1|TRBJ2-7
CASSLVGTGAEQYF
TGTGCCAGCAGCTTAGTTGGGACAGGAGCCGAGCAGTACTTC
>TRBV5-1|.|.|TRBJ1-1
CASSYRGNTEAFF
TGCGCCAGCAGCTACCGGGGGAACACTGAAGCTTTCTTT
>TRBV14|few|.|TRBJ1-3
CASSQTGGGNTIYF
TGTGCCAGCAGCCAGACAGGAGGTGGAAACACCATATATTTT
>TRBV5-6|.|.|TRBJ1-5
CASSGGSNQPQHF
TGTGCCAGCAGCGGCGGTAGCAATCAGCCCCAGCATTTT
>TRBV19|.|.|TRBJ2-1
CASSISVDEQFF
TGTGCCAGTAGTATATCGGTTGATGAGCAGTTCTTC
>TRBV5-1|.|TRBD1|TRBJ1-2
CASSLATGVNYGYTF
TGCGCCAGCAGCTTGGCCACAGGGGTTAACTATGGCTACACCTTC
>TRBV9|.|.|TRBJ2-3
CASSVDRLTDTQYF
TGTGCCAGCAGCGTTGACAGGCTCACAGATACGCAGTATTTT
>TRBV2|.|.|TRBJ1-2
CASSEEAGGYTF
TGTGCCAGCAGTGAGGAGGCGGGTGGCTACACCTTC
>TRBV28|.|.|TRBJ2-5
CASSPPGFQETQYF
TGTGCCAGCAGCCCTCCGGGATTCCAAGAGACCCAGTACTTC
>TRBV5-1|.|TRBD1|TRBJ1-6
CASSGGQELYNSPLHF
TGCGCCAGCAGCGGGGGACAGGAGCTCTATAATTCACCCCTCCACTTT
>TRBV7-6|.|.|TRBJ2-5
CASSLDRQGGKLYQETQYF
TGTGCCAGCAGCTTAGACAGGCAGGGTGGAAAATTGTACCAAGAGACCCAGTACTTC
>TRBV18|.|TRBD1|TRBJ1-2
CASSPPLRTGNYGYTF
TGTGCCAGCTCACCACCTCTCCGGACAGGAAACTATGGCTACACCTTC
>TRBV7-9|.|TRBD1|TRBJ1-6
CASSLRTGQSSYNSPLHF
TGTGCCAGCAGCCTCAGGACAGGGCAAAGCTCCTATAATTCACCCCTCCACTTT
>TRBV19|.|.|TRBJ1-3
CASSISPGGASGNTIYF
TGTGCCAGTAGTATATCACCAGGAGGAGCCTCTGGAAACACCATATATTTT
>TRBV5-8|.|.|TRBJ1-1
CASSLARGYRAFF
TGTGCCAGCAGCTTGGCCCGGGGGTATAGAGCTTTCTTT
>TRBV11-2|.|TRBD1|TRBJ2-3
CASSPQGSGTDTQYF
TGTGCCAGCAGCCCACAGGGGAGTGGCACAGATACGCAGTATTTT
>TRBV10-3|once|TRBD1|TRBJ2-7
CAISTIGTGDSYEQYF
TGTGCCATCAGTACTATCGGGACAGGGGATTCCTACGAGCAGTACTTC
>TRBV3-1/TRBV3-2|.|.|TRBJ1-1
CASSQDIAGKMNTEAFF
TGTGCCAGCAGCCAAGATATCGCAGGGAAAATGAACACTGAAGCTTTCTTT
>TRBV2|.|TRBD1|TRBJ1-4
CASSGQDREKLFF
TGTGCCAGCAGCGGACAGGATCGGGAAAAACTGTTTTTT
>TRBV9|once|.|TRBJ2-1
CASSVRLNALDEQFF
TGTGCCAGCAGCGTGCGGCTAAACGCCCTCGATGAGCAGTTCTTC
>TRBV9|.|TRBD2|TRBJ2-1
CASSVPSGGALGEQFF
TGTGCCAGCAGCGTCCCTAGCGGGGGGGCCCTCGGTGAGCAGTTCTTC
>TRBV3-1/TRBV3-2|.|TRBD2|TRBJ2-3
CASSPSGGAADTQYF
TGTGCCAGCAGTCCCAGCGGGGGGGCGGCAGATACGCAGTATTTT
>TRBV5-5|.|.|TRBJ2-1
CASSISGTTSYNEQFF
TGTGCCAGCAGCATCTCCGGGACAACCTCCTACAATGAGCAGTTCTTC
>TRBV12-3/TRBV12-4|.|.|TRBJ2-7
CASRSLEQYF
TGTGCCAGCAGGTCCTTAGAGCAGTACTTC
>TRBV6-1|.|.|TRBJ1-3
CASSERSSGNTIYF
TGTGCCAGCAGTGAACGGAGCTCTGGAAACACCATATATTTT
>TRBV28|.|TRBD2|TRBJ2-5
CASSPATSGAEETQYF
TGTGCCAGCAGTCCGGCGACTAGCGGAGCCGAAGAGACCCAGTACTTC
>TRBV28|.|.|TRBJ1-1
CASSPGGENTEAFF
TGTGCCAGCAGCCCGGGGGGAGAGAACACTGAAGCTTTCTTT
>TRBV28|.|.|TRBJ1-2
CASSQTDYGYTF
TGTGCCAGCAGTCAAACAGACTATGGCTACACCTTC
>TRBV6-5|.|TRBD2|TRBJ2-7
CASSKRETNYEQYF
TGTGCCAGCAGTAAGCGGGAGACTAACTACGAGCAGTACTTC
>TRBV19|.|.|TRBJ1-5
CASSPQGNQPQHF
TGTGCCAGTAGTCCGCAGGGAAATCAGCCCCAGCATTTT
>TRBV7-7|.|.|TRBJ2-3
CASSFQQGDTQYF
TGTGCCAGCAGCTTCCAACAGGGAGATACGCAGTATTTT
>TRBV23-1|once|TRBD1|TRBJ2-1
CASSQPGQGYNEQFF
TGCGCCAGCAGCCAACCAGGACAGGGCTACAACGAGCAGTTCTTC
>TRBV27|.|.|TRBJ2-2
CASSSKKGLIHRELFF
TGTGCCAGCAGTTCTAAAAAGGGACTTATACACCGGGAGCTGTTTTTT
>TRBV5-1|.|.|TRBJ1-2
CASSQDRFYGYTF
TGCGCCAGCAGCCAAGACAGGTTCTATGGCTACACCTTC
>TRBV18|.|TRBD1|TRBJ2-7
CASSPVGGPYEQYF
TGTGCCAGCTCACCAGTAGGGGGCCCCTACGAGCAGTACTTC
>TRBV24-1|.|TRBD1|TRBJ2-1
CATSDQGQGWYNEQFF
TGTGCCACCAGTGATCAAGGACAGGGTTGGTACAATGAGCAGTTCTTC
>TRBV5-5|.|.|TRBJ1-1
CASSQTGHSFEAFF
TGTGCCAGCAGCCAAACCGGACACAGTTTTGAAGCTTTCTTT
>TRBV6-6|.|TRBD2|TRBJ2-3
CASSWEVGGTDTQYF
TGTGCCAGCAGTTGGGAAGTGGGAGGGACAGATACGCAGTATTTT
>TRBV15|.|TRBD2|TRBJ2-5
CATSSGGLAGKTQYF
TGTGCCACCAGCAGTGGGGGCCTAGCGGGGAAGACCCAGTACTTC
>TRBV6-6|.|TRBD1|TRBJ2-3
CASSYPGGKADTQYF
TGTGCCAGCAGTTATCCAGGGGGCAAGGCAGATACGCAGTATTTT
>TRBV27|.|.|TRBJ2-7
CASSFGQIPSYEQYF
TGTGCCAGCAGTTTCGGACAGATCCCCAGCTACGAGCAGTACTTC
>TRBV10-1|few|.|TRBJ2-1
CASSGTYEGVQFF
TGCGCCAGCAGCGGGACTTATGAGGGAGTCCAGTTCTTC
>TRBV11-2|.|.|TRBJ2-7
CASSLPGTKEGEQYF
TGTGCCAGCAGCCTACCGGGAACTAAGGAAGGCGAGCAGTACTTC
>TRBV28|.|TRBD1|TRBJ1-5
CASATGGNQPQHF
TGTGCCAGCGCGACAGGGGGCAATCAGCCCCAGCATTTT
>TRBV24-1|.|.|TRBJ2-1
CATSGEPYNEQFF
TGTGCCACCAGTGGGGAGCCGTACAATGAGCAGTTCTTC
>TRBV5-1|.|.|TRBJ1-3
CASSLEGSDTIYF
TGCGCCAGCAGCTTGGAAGGGAGTGACACCATATATTTT
>TRBV5-1|.|TRBD1|TRBJ2-5
CASSLGTGGQETQYF
TGCGCCAGCAGCTTAGGGACAGGGGGACAAGAGACCCAGTACTTC
>TRBV5-1|.|.|TRBJ2-7
CASSPSTGGGEQYF
TGCGCCAGCAGCCCGTCGACGGGGGGCGGCGAGCAGTACTTC
>TRBV2|.|.|TRBJ2-1
CASSKGRGSSYNEQFF
TGTGCCAGCAGTAAAGGTAGGGGCAGCTCCTACAATGAGCAGTTCTTC
>TRBV5-1|.|.|TRBJ2-1
CASSLSTQAYNEQFF
TGCGCCAGCAGCCTGAGCACCCAGGCCTACAATGAGCAGTTCTTC
>TRBV5-1|.|.|TRBJ2-3
CASSLRVDSTDTQYF
TGCGCCAGCAGCTTAAGAGTCGATAGCACAGATACGCAGTATTTT
>TRBV5-5|.|.|TRBJ2-1
CASSLEILISYNEQFF
TGTGCCAGCAGCTTGGAGATCCTAATCTCCTACAATGAGCAGTTCTTC